Sequencing of this T cell receptor (beta chain) was carried out in a study of long-term antiretroviral therapy in people with HIV. Study-level results: When set beside controls, HIV repertoires had CDR3 length ranges that were narrower. Researchers lacked any data on ART adherence, viral resistance or therapy changes.

This CDR3 spans 15 amino acids. Germline-derived CDR1 and CDR2 are MNHNY and SVGAGI (reference sequence). Trimming pared 7 bases from V and 2 bases from J, leaving 18 bases between. A word on this clone: Its antigen is unknown.

The assay, immunoSEQ v3.0, was run at survey level. Sequencing used immunoSEQ multiplex PCR; TCRdb keeps in-frame clones, though not all of them. This sample has under 30,000 clones, with roughly 86% found just once. The input for sequencing was unsorted PBMCs, taken 4.4 years after starting antiretroviral therapy. This sequence originates from a young man with HIV. V and J are TRBV6-6 and TRBJ2-7, with a weak D call TRBD2 (6 bases). CDR3 amino acids: CASTPDGRGPYEQYF. The CDR3 DNA follows: TGTGCCAGCACCCCAGACGGGCGGGGCCCCTACGAGCAGTACTTC.